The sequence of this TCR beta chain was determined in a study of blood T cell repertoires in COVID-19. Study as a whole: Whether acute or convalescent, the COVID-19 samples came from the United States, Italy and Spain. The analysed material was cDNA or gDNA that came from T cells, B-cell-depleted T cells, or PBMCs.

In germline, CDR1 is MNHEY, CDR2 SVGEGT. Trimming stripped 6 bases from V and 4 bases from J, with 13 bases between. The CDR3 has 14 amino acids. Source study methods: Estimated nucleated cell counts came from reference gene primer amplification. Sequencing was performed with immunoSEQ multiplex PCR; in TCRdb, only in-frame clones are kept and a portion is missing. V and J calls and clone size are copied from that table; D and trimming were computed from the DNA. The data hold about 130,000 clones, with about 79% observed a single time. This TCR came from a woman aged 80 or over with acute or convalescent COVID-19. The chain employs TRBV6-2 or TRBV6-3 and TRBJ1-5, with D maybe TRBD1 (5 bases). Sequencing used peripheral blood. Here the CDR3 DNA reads TGTGCCAGCAGCCACCTGGGGACTAATCAGCCCCAGCATTTT. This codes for CASSHLGTNQPQHF.